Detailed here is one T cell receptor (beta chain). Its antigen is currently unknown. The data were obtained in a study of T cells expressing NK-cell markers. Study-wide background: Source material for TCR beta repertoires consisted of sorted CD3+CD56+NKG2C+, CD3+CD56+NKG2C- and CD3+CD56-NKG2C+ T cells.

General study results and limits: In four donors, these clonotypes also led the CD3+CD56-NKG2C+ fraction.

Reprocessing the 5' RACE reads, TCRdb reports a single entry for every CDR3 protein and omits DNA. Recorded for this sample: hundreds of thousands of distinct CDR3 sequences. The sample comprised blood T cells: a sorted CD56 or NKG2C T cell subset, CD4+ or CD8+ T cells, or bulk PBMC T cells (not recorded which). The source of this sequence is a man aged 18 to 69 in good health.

CDR3: CSTLVGYRTQYF. The chain has TRBV20-1 and TRBJ2-5. Germline V gene data show CDR1 as DFQATT and CDR2 as SNEGSKA (reference sequence). The CDR3 runs to 12 residues.